The 16 T cell receptor beta chains below come from one sample, sequenced in a study of cytomegalovirus exposure and HLA in healthy donors. Repertoires were generated with immunoSEQ multiplex PCR, while TCRdb's copy carries only in-frame clones and drops some. The sample holds about 70,000 clones, over 90% seen once. Sequencing was performed on PBMCs. The receptor set was obtained from a man aged 18 to 30 in good health and CMV-seropositive.

The chain couples TRBV6-5 to TRBJ2-7, with unresolved D. The ends were cut back, 6 bases at V and 5 bases at J, with 17 bases in the middle. Germline values: CDR1 MNHEY, CDR2 SVGAGI. The CDR3 covers 14 residues. The CDR3 reads CASRKRNPYHEQYF. In DNA, the CDR3 is TGTGCCAGCAGGAAGAGGAATCCGTACCACGAGCAGTACTTC.

DNA of the CDR3: TGTGCCAGCAGCCCGGAGACTAGCGGGAGGCCCACCGGGGAGCTGTTTTTT. Protein sequence: CASSPETSGRPTGELFF. The rearrangement uses TRBV11-2 and TRBJ2-2; 13 positions match TRBD2. V was clipped by 5 bases and J by 4 bases; unmatched bases: 7. Germline V CDR1 and CDR2: SGHAT, FQNNGV. The CDR3 length is 17 residues.

The chain has TRBV9 and TRBJ2-7, with 9 bases identical to TRBD2. CDR1 is SGDLS and CDR2 is YYNGEE in the germline V gene. The CDR3 runs to 14 residues. The J segment lost 1 base and the V segment lost 3 bases, leaving 2 bases of the junction unmatched. CDR3 in DNA: TGTGCCAGCAGCGCGACTAGCGGTTCCTACGAGCAGTACTTC. This sequence encodes CASSATSGSYEQYF.

V is TRBV7-2 and J is TRBJ2-7; the match to TRBD2 covers 15 bases. Germline V gene lookup returns CDR1 SGHTA and CDR2 FQGNSA. The CDR3 is made up of 15 amino acids. After removal of 5 bases from V and 6 bases from J, the junction contained 5 bases not matched to a gene. The CDR3 coding sequence is TGTGCCAGCAGCGCGGGACTAGCGGGAGGAATCGAGCAGTACTTC. It codes for CASSAGLAGGIEQYF.

The chain is built from TRBV4-1 and TRBJ2-7; 14 nucleotides agree with TRBD2. Per the germline V gene, CDR1 is MGHRA and CDR2 is YSYEKL. The J segment lost 7 bases and the V segment lost 3 bases, leaving 2 bases of the junction unmatched. This CDR3 has 14 residues. CDR3 nucleotides: TGCGCCAGCAGCCAGGGACTAGCGGGAGTGGAGCAGTACTTC. This codes for CASSQGLAGVEQYF.

The V gene is TRBV5-4, the J gene TRBJ2-2; TRBD1 might be the D (5 bases). The germline V gene encodes CDR1 SGHNT and CDR2 YYREEE (reference sequence). The CDR3 consists of 16 residues. V was trimmed by 4 bases and J by 3 bases, leaving 16 bases between them. This CDR3 reads CASSAAYRHYTGELFF. CDR3 nucleotide sequence: TGTGCCAGCAGCGCCGCTTACAGGCATTACACCGGGGAGCTGTTTTTT.

The chain joins TRBV29-1 to TRBJ1-4; D remains ambiguous. The CDR3 length is 12 residues. Trimming shortened V by 4 bases and J by 8 bases, and 11 bases separated the two germline ends. Per germline, CDR1 SQVTM and CDR2 ANQGSEA. The CDR3 here is CSVVYGGEKLFF. For the CDR3, the DNA is TGCAGCGTTGTCTATGGAGGCGAAAAACTGTTTTTT.

This chain connects TRBV5-1 to TRBJ2-7; 8 positions match TRBD1. Per the germline V gene, CDR1 is SGHRS and CDR2 is YFSETQ. The ends lost 0 bases at V and 5 bases at J; junction bases unmatched: 13. CDR3 length: 17 residues. CDR3 coding DNA: TGCGCCAGCAGCTTGGAGTTACGGGGGACAGGAAGGGACGAGCAGTACTTC. As protein: CASSLELRGTGRDEQYF.

The chain uses TRBV5-6 and TRBJ2-2, with TRBD2 identical over 11 bases. Germline CDR1 is SGHDT and CDR2 is YYEEEE. This CDR3 has 17 amino acids. V shed 1 base, J shed 3 bases, and the junction held 5 bases outside the gene matches. CDR3 nucleotide sequence: TGTGCCAGCAGCTTGCTAGCGGGAGGTGTAGACACCGGGGAGCTGTTTTTT. This encodes CASSLLAGGVDTGELFF.

The J gene is TRBJ1-1, the V gene TRBV18; 10 bases line up with TRBD1. Losses at the gene ends were 4 bases for V and 2 bases for J; bases not matched to a gene: 4. This CDR3 comprises 15 residues. The germline gives CDR1 KGHSH, CDR2 LQKENI. The CDR3 DNA sequence: TGTGCCAGCTCACAGGGACAGGGGACAAACACTGAAGCTTTCTTT. Its protein is CASSQGQGTNTEAFF.

This clone was found a few times. The V gene is TRBV6-1, the J gene TRBJ2-7, with 7 positions matching TRBD1. The CDR3 runs to 15 residues. In germline, CDR1 is MNHNS, CDR2 SASEGT. V trimming: 0 bases; J trimming: 9 bases; junction bases outside the gene matches: 11. In nucleotides, the CDR3 is TGTGCCAGCAGTGAAGCAATCCGACAGGGCAATATGCAGTACTTC. Protein: CASSEAIRQGNMQYF.

The V and J genes are TRBV7-2 and TRBJ2-1, with TRBD1 matching 8 bases. The CDR3 extends over 13 amino acids. V lost 6 bases and J lost 9; bases outside the gene matches: 7. Germline V CDR1 and CDR2: SGHTA, FQGNSA. CDR3 in DNA: TGTGCCAGCAGATGGACAGGGTGGGTTGAGCAGTTCTTC. Translation: CASRWTGWVEQFF.

V usage is TRBV11-3 and J usage is TRBJ2-2, with 9 bases that match TRBD1. The germline gives CDR1 SGHNT, CDR2 YENEEA. J lost 5 bases, V lost 6 bases, and 4 bases had no gene match. This CDR3 has 14 residues. CDR3 region: CASRGQGRTGELFF. Here the CDR3 DNA reads TGTGCCAGCAGAGGACAGGGGAGAACCGGGGAGCTGTTTTTT.

A single count supports this clone. The V gene is TRBV6-5, the J gene TRBJ2-3, with 9 positions matching TRBD2. This CDR3 region has 15 residues. Germline V CDR1 and CDR2: MNHEY, SVGAGI. Trimming at V came to 7 bases and at J to 5 bases, leaving 10 bases not matched to a gene. The CDR3 nucleotides are TGTGCCAGCACTCCAATAGCGGGAGTCGTAGATACGCAGTATTTT. Protein product: CASTPIAGVVDTQYF.

This clone was recorded once. This rearrangement joins TRBV4-1 to TRBJ2-7; a weak D match, TRBD1 (6 bases). CDR1 MGHRA and CDR2 YSYEKL come from the germline V gene. V lost 1 base and J 3 bases, leaving 13 bases between the germline ends. The CDR3 length is 15 residues. The CDR3 here is CASSQVLGHSYEQYF. In DNA form, the CDR3 reads TGCGCCAGCAGCCAAGTCTTGGGACATAGCTACGAGCAGTACTTC.

The J gene is TRBJ2-3, the V gene TRBV5-5; D is undetermined. The CDR3 length is 16 residues. V was trimmed by 4 bases and J by 0 bases, leaving 15 bases between them. Germline V gene data show CDR1 as SGHKS and CDR2 as YYEKEE (reference sequence). The CDR3 sequence is CASSHLSRGSTDTQYF. Here the CDR3 DNA reads TGTGCCAGCAGCCATCTGTCGAGAGGCAGCACAGATACGCAGTATTTT.